The following is a T cell receptor (beta chain) sequence with its context. The data derive from a study of blood T cell repertoires in COVID-19. About the study: Material from acute and convalescent COVID-19 was sourced from the United States, Italy and Spain. Sources were T cells, B-cell-depleted T cells, or PBMCs; the material itself was cDNA or gDNA.

Germline V gives CDR1 MNHEY, CDR2 SMNVEV (reference sequence). V was pared by 6 bases and J by 6 bases, with 9 bases of the junction left unmatched. This CDR3 has 14 amino acids. Original handling: Reference gene primer amplification yielded estimated nucleated cell counts. Clones were sequenced by immunoSEQ multiplex PCR, and TCRdb holds only the in-frame ones, with some missing. V and J calls plus clone size are reproduced from that table; the DNA served to infer D and trimming. The data contain 110,000 or so clones, about 80% of them singletons. Sequencing was performed on peripheral blood. This clonotype originated in a woman aged 40 to 49 with acute or convalescent COVID-19. The chain links TRBV27 to TRBJ1-1, with 8 bases matching TRBD1. CDR3 bases: TGTGCCAGCAGCCCCCAACAGGGGGTTGCTGAAGCTTTCTTT. As protein: CASSPQQGVAEAFF.